This TCR beta chain was retrieved from a study of blood T cells in healthy people across ages. Study results and limitations: Roughly linear age-related decline in beta diversity appeared, significant by age approximately 41.

A J-beta primer mix and a sample-barcoded 5' primer were used in a second PCR of roughly 7 to 12 cycles. A tag from a template-switch adaptor with 12 random nucleotides marked each cDNA molecule. Paired-end reads containing CDR3 totaled no fewer than 2.5 million for each sample. TCRdb itself ran the 5' RACE reads through MiXCR, one entry per CDR3 protein. The sample includes about 1.6 million distinct CDR3 sequences, 30% to 35% of them seen just once. With regard to this clonotype: Its antigen is unidentified.

Germline V gives CDR1 SGHVS, CDR2 FQNEAQ. V shed 2 bases and J shed 6 bases, with 13 bases lying between them. The CDR3 consists of 14 residues. Sequencing was done on a sample of blood. The origin of this receptor is a woman in her twenties or thirties in good health. The V gene is TRBV7-8, the J gene TRBJ1-1; possible D gene TRBD1, 5 bases. CDR3 nucleotide sequence: TGTGCCAGCAGCTTATACGAGGGGAGGCCTGAAGCTTTCTTT. Its protein is CASSLYEGRPEAFF.